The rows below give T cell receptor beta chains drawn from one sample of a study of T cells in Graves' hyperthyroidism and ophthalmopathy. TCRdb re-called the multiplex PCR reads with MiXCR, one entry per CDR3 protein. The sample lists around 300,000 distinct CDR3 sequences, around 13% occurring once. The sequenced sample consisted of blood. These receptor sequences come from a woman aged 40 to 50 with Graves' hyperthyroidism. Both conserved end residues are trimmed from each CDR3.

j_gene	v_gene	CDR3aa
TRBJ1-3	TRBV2	ASMVADLNSGNTIY
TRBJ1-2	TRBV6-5	ASSYPPGQGASGGYT
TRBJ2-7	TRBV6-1	ASLDGGRFDEQY
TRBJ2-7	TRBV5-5	ASSLALVTDYEQY
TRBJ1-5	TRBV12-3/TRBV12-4	ASSLYNIGQGAINQPQH
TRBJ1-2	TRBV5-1	ASTGQRNYGYT
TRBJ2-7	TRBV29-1	SVVAAGGYEQY
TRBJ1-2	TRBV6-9	ASSIVMTDRRGGYT
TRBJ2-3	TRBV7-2	ASGALTDTQY
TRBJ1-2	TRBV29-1	SVPLGQGRYGYT
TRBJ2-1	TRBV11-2	ASSLDPASGRYNEQF
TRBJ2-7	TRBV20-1	SARVPSSNGRLPYEQY
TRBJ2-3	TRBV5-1	ASSSGTGTDTQY
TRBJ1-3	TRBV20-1	SARDLRFSGNTIY
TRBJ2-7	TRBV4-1	ASRRTSGDEQY
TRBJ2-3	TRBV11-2	ASSLDLRNDTQY
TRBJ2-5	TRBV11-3	ASSLFLADQETQY
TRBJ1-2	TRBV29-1	ITHGGERANYGYN